The 30 T cell receptor beta chains listed next were all sequenced from one sample in a study of beta chain features in type 1 diabetes. Their antigens remain unidentified. Of the isolated RNA, all was reverse transcribed, and so the sequenced material was expressed TCRB transcripts. Clones were sequenced by immunoSEQ multiplex PCR, and TCRdb holds only the in-frame ones, with some missing. The sample records 150,000 to 200,000 clones, 9% being singletons. The study's findings and limits: TCRB CDR3 length was moderately but significantly reduced in all four CD4+ subsets of Type 1 diabetes patients.

Sequenced input: central memory CD4+ T cells from blood. Receptors originate from a woman in her 30s with type 1 diabetes.

This chain connects TRBV4-1 to TRBJ2-7; weak D call: TRBD1 (6 bases). The germline V gene has CDR1 MGHRA and CDR2 YSYEKL. V was pared by 4 bases and J by 4 bases, with 14 bases between. The length of the CDR3 is 14 residues. The CDR3 here is CASSRPGARYEQYF. CDR3 nucleotides: TGCGCCAGCAGCCGACCAGGGGCTCGATACGAGCAGTACTTC.

This clone turned up a few times. The chain joins TRBV29-1 to TRBJ2-5; 15 positions match TRBD2. V lost 7 bases to trimming and J lost 6 bases; unmatched junction nucleotides: 12. CDR1 is SQVTM, CDR2 ANQGSEA, per germline. There are 16 residues in the CDR3. The CDR3, as DNA: TGCAGCGCCGGGACTAGCGGGAGGTCCCCGAACCAGACCCAGTACTTC. Protein: CSAGTSGRSPNQTQYF.

V is TRBV28 and J is TRBJ1-5; 7 bases are a match to TRBD1. CDR3 length: 15 amino acids. CDR1 and CDR2 from the germline V gene are MDHEN and SYDVKM. Trimming removed 5 bases from V and 4 bases from J; junction bases left unmatched: 8. The CDR3 nucleotides are TGTGCCAGCAGTCAACTAATGGACAGGAATCAGCCCCAGCATTTT. Residues: CASSQLMDRNQPQHF.

This clone has only a few counts. The V and J genes are TRBV29-1 and TRBJ2-7; TRBD1 might be the D (5 bases). V was shortened by 3 bases and J by 11 bases, with 20 bases between the two germline ends. Per germline, CDR1 SQVTM and CDR2 ANQGSEA. The length of the CDR3 is 13 residues. DNA of the CDR3: TGCAGCGTTGATAGGGGCAGGGCCCTTGGGGAGTACTTC. Its translation: CSVDRGRALGEYF.

The chain employs TRBV5-1 and TRBJ2-7; TRBD1 aligns across 7 bases. V lost 6 bases and J lost 5; bases outside the gene matches: 11. This CDR3 is 14 amino acids long. The germline gives CDR1 SGHRS, CDR2 YFSETQ. The CDR3 bases are TGCGCCAGCACCGAACAGGGGACCCCCCACGAGCAGTACTTC. It codes for CASTEQGTPHEQYF.

V usage is TRBV5-1 and J usage is TRBJ2-7, with 7 nucleotides matching TRBD2. This CDR3 contains 16 residues. With 4 bases clipped from V and 7 bases from J, the junction kept 17 bases outside the gene matches. CDR1 and CDR2 (germline): SGHRS, YFSETQ. The CDR3 sequence: CASSALRDAGRSEQYF. CDR3 nucleotides: TGCGCCAGCAGCGCCCTGCGGGACGCCGGGAGGAGTGAGCAGTACTTC.

This clone was picked up a small number of times. In nucleotides, the CDR3 is TGTGCCAGTCTAGCGGGAGGGCCGGTAGAGGAGACCCAGTACTTC. Protein sequence: CASLAGGPVEETQYF. This sequence joins TRBV6-1 and TRBJ2-5, with 12 nucleotides matching TRBD2. CDR1 is MNHNS and CDR2 is SASEGT in the germline V gene. The CDR3 totals 15 residues. V lost 9 bases to trimming and J lost 5 bases; unmatched junction nucleotides: 10.

The chain recombines TRBV18 with TRBJ2-5, with TRBD1 matching over 9 bases. The CDR3 contains 15 residues. V gave up 3 bases and J gave up 7 bases; unmatched junction bases: 9. In germline, CDR1 is KGHSH, CDR2 LQKENI. The CDR3, as DNA: TGTGCCAGCTCACCCACAACAGGGGGCTGGGTGACCCAGTACTTC. Protein product: CASSPTTGGWVTQYF.

The rearrangement links TRBV5-4 to TRBJ2-2; 7 nucleotides align to TRBD2. J was trimmed by 4 bases and V by 0 bases; bases with no gene match: 9. CDR3 length: 17 amino acids. Germline assignment: CDR1 SGHNT and CDR2 YYREEE (reference sequence). CDR3 in amino acids: CASSLEGGSAGTGELFF. CDR3 in DNA: TGTGCCAGCAGCTTGGAGGGCGGGAGTGCGGGCACCGGGGAGCTGTTTTTT. Full variable domain (outside the CDR3, taken from reference TRBV5-4 and TRBJ2-2): ETGVTQSPTHLIKTRGQQVTLRCSSQSGHNTVSWYQQALGQGPQFIFQYYREEENGRGNFPPRFSGLQFPNYSSELNVNALELDDSALYLCASSLEGGSAGTGELFFGEGSRLTVL.

The chain is built from TRBV7-9 and TRBJ2-3, with TRBD2 identical over 10 bases. CDR1 and CDR2 from the germline V gene are SEHNR and FQNEAQ (reference sequence). Trimming at V came to 5 bases and at J to 5 bases, leaving 10 bases not matched to a gene. This CDR3 is built from 16 residues. The CDR3 here is CASSAGLAEQVDTQYF. As DNA, the CDR3 is TGTGCCAGCAGCGCCGGACTAGCGGAACAGGTAGATACGCAGTATTTT.

The chain joins TRBV7-9 to TRBJ2-1; TRBD2 might be the D (5 bases). This CDR3 spans 16 amino acids. Per the germline V gene, CDR1 is SEHNR and CDR2 is FQNEAQ (reference sequence). Trimming removed 1 base at V and 0 bases at J, with 10 bases between. The CDR3 spells CASSLDGVGSYNEQFF. The CDR3 coding sequence is TGTGCCAGCAGCTTAGACGGGGTGGGCTCCTACAATGAGCAGTTCTTC.

In DNA form, the CDR3 reads TGTGCCAGCAGCTCACAGATTCGACAGTCTCCAGCTTTCTTT. Translated: CASSSQIRQSPAFF. V usage is TRBV27 and J usage is TRBJ1-1, with D perhaps matching TRBD1 (5 bases). The germline V gene has CDR1 MNHEY and CDR2 SMNVEV (reference sequence). The CDR3 covers 14 residues. The V and J ends lost 6 bases and 10 bases respectively, with 21 bases between them.

This clone was recorded a few times. This rearrangement joins TRBV29-1 to TRBJ2-2; TRBD1 aligns across 8 bases. The CDR3 is made up of 15 amino acids. With 2 bases clipped from V and 2 bases from J, the junction kept 4 bases outside the gene matches. CDR1 is SQVTM and CDR2 is ANQGSEA in the germline V gene. DNA of the CDR3: TGCAGCGTTGAAAACAGGGGGTCCAACACCGGGGAGCTGTTTTTT. Protein: CSVENRGSNTGELFF.

The rearrangement joins TRBV7-3 to TRBJ2-3, with 7 bases that match TRBD2. Per germline, CDR1 SGHTA and CDR2 FQGTGA. This CDR3 has 14 amino acids. J lost 5 bases, V lost 4 bases, and 6 bases had no gene match. The CDR3 nucleotides are TGTGCCAGCAGCTCCTTTTCGGGGGGAGATACGCAGTATTTT. Translation gives CASSSFSGGDTQYF. The whole variable domain, filled in from reference TRBV7-3 and TRBJ2-3, reads GAGVSQTPSNKVTEKGKYVELRCDPISGHTALYWYRQSLGQGPEFLIYFQGTGAADDSGLPNDRFFAVRPEGSVSTLKIQRTERGDSAVYLCASSSFSGGDTQYFGPGTRLTVL.

The chain carries TRBV7-9 and TRBJ2-5, with D unclear. Germline V gene lookup returns CDR1 SEHNR and CDR2 FQNEAQ (reference sequence). This CDR3 contains 12 residues. V was cut by 0 bases and J by 4 bases, with 3 bases left in between. DNA for the CDR3: TGTGCCAGCAGCTTAGCCGGAGAGACCCAGTACTTC. It translates to CASSLAGETQYF.

The chain employs TRBV18 and TRBJ1-2; D might be TRBD1 (6 bases). CDR3 length: 15 residues. Germline V gene lookup returns CDR1 KGHSH and CDR2 LQKENI. V was pared by 5 bases and J by 4 bases, with 17 bases between. DNA for the CDR3: TGTGCCAGCTCAGACTCGTCAGGGGAGGGCTATGGCTACACCTTC. Translation gives CASSDSSGEGYGYTF.

This clone has only a few counts. The CDR3: CASSISNPRGYTF. CDR3 DNA sequence: TGTGCCAGTAGTATCTCAAATCCACGGGGCTACACCTTC. This rearrangement joins TRBV19 to TRBJ1-2; D gene unclear. Germline CDR1 LNHDA, CDR2 SQIVND (reference sequence). CDR3 length equals 13 residues. V was cut by 3 bases and J by 8 bases, with 13 bases left in between.

This chain links TRBV7-9 with TRBJ2-7, with TRBD2 identical over 8 bases. CDR3 size: 15 residues. J lost 3 bases, V lost 3 bases, and 7 bases had no gene match. Per the germline V gene, CDR1 is SEHNR and CDR2 is FQNEAQ (reference sequence). CDR3 protein: CASSLEGTRGYEQYF. Here the CDR3 DNA reads TGTGCCAGCAGCTTGGAAGGGACTAGAGGCTACGAGCAGTACTTC.

The chain links TRBV14 to TRBJ2-3; tentative D call: TRBD2 (5 bases). The CDR3 length is 13 residues. CDR1 and CDR2 (germline): SGHDN, FVKESK. The V end was cut by 0 bases, the J end by 9 bases, with 10 bases between. CDR3 coding DNA: TGTGCCAGCAGCCAAGACAGGCCGGGGACGCAGTATTTT. Residues: CASSQDRPGTQYF.

The V call is TRBV6-1, the J call TRBJ1-2; maybe TRBD1 (5 bases). Trimming left V 7 bases short and J 4 bases short, with 19 bases between. This CDR3 is built from 15 residues. Germline V lookup: CDR1 MNHNS, CDR2 SASEGT. The CDR3, as DNA: TGTGCCAGCACCCAAGGGGTACAAGCGGGCTATGGCTACACCTTC. This translates into CASTQGVQAGYGYTF.

This clone has a handful of counts. The chain is built from TRBV25-1 and TRBJ1-5; 10 nucleotides align to TRBD1. Germline values: CDR1 MGHDK, CDR2 SYGVNS. V shed 5 bases, J shed 5 bases, and the junction held 9 bases outside the gene matches. The CDR3 is made up of 16 amino acids. The CDR3 coding sequence is TGTGCCAGCAGTCCCAAGGACAGGGGGAAGGATCAGCCCCAGCATTTT. Translating it yields CASSPKDRGKDQPQHF.

The chain employs TRBV5-1 and TRBJ2-3; 8 bases map to TRBD2. In germline, CDR1 is SGHRS, CDR2 YFSETQ. Losses at the gene ends were 2 bases for V and 1 base for J; bases not matched to a gene: 3. The CDR3 has 15 amino acids. The CDR3 loop is CASSLAGARTDTQYF. In DNA, the CDR3 is TGCGCCAGCAGCTTAGCGGGAGCTCGCACAGATACGCAGTATTTT.

The rearrangement uses TRBV7-2 and TRBJ2-3, with D maybe TRBD2 (5 bases). V lost 2 bases to trimming and J lost 2 bases, with 11 bases between them. This CDR3 is built from 15 residues. Germline V lookup: CDR1 SGHTA, CDR2 FQGNSA. The DNA for the CDR3 is TGTGCCAGCAGCTTATTCGGGGATCCCACAGATACGCAGTATTTT. Encoded protein: CASSLFGDPTDTQYF.

V gene TRBV30 combines with J gene TRBJ1-5; D remains ambiguous. The germline V gene has CDR1 GTSNPN and CDR2 SVGIG (reference sequence). V lost 4 bases and J lost 2, with 6 bases in between. The CDR3 has 12 amino acids. The CDR3 sequence is CAWTEGNQPQHF. The CDR3 nucleotides read TGTGCCTGGACTGAGGGCAATCAGCCCCAGCATTTT. Looking up the rest from reference TRBV30 and TRBJ1-5 gives the full variable domain: SQTIHQWPATLVQPVGSPLSLECTVEGTSNPNLYWYRQAAGRGLQLLFYSVGIGQISSEVPQNLSASRPQDRQFILSSKKLLLSDSGFYLCAWTEGNQPQHFGDGTRLSIL.

The chain couples TRBV30 to TRBJ2-2; 7 bases match TRBD2. The CDR3 contains 15 residues. The V gene's germline CDR1 is GTSNPN and CDR2 SVGIG (reference sequence). V was pared by 2 bases and J by 4 bases, with 7 bases of the junction left unmatched. The CDR3 nucleotides read TGTGCCTGGAGTCGACTGGGCGGGAGCACCGGGGAGCTGTTTTTT. It translates to CAWSRLGGSTGELFF.

This clone was seen a few times. The sample holds other DNA sequences that translate to the same CDR3. V and J are TRBV7-9 and TRBJ1-1, with D perhaps matching TRBD1 (5 bases). CDR3 length equals 13 residues. The germline V gene has CDR1 SEHNR and CDR2 FQNEAQ (reference sequence). With 0 bases removed from V and 3 bases from J, the gap between germline ends came to 5 bases. CDR3 nucleotide sequence: TGTGCCAGCAGCTTAGCAGGGGACACTGAAGCTTTCTTT. Encoded protein: CASSLAGDTEAFF.

This clone was detected only a few times. The gene calls are TRBV9 and TRBJ2-1; weak D call: TRBD2 (6 bases). The ends were cut back, 3 bases at V and 2 bases at J, with 12 bases in the middle. The CDR3 covers 15 residues. Germline assignment: CDR1 SGDLS and CDR2 YYNGEE. The CDR3 region is CASSGTGTAYNEQFF. DNA of the CDR3: TGTGCCAGCAGCGGAACCGGGACTGCCTACAATGAGCAGTTCTTC.

This chain uses TRBV2 with TRBJ1-5, with 8 bases aligning to TRBD1. CDR3 size: 15 residues. Germline V gives CDR1 SNHLY, CDR2 FYNNEI. V lost 7 bases and J lost 6; bases outside the gene matches: 11. CDR3 bases: TGTGCCAGCAATCACCCGGGACAGGCCAGTCAGCCCCAGCATTTT. Amino acid sequence: CASNHPGQASQPQHF. The variable domain in full, with the rest retrieved from reference TRBV2 and TRBJ1-5, is EPEVTQTPSHQVTQMGQEVILRCVPISNHLYFYWYRQILGQKVEFLVSFYNNEISEKSEIFDDQFSVERPDGSNFTLKIRSTKLEDSAMYFCASNHPGQASQPQHFGDGTRLSIL.

This chain links TRBV29-1 with TRBJ2-3, with D possibly TRBD1 on 5 matching bases. The CDR3 runs 14 residues. Trimming left V 1 base short and J 2 bases short, with 10 bases between. From germline, CDR1 is SQVTM and CDR2 ANQGSEA. This CDR3 reads CSVEGGAHTDTQYF. The CDR3 region has the DNA TGCAGCGTTGAAGGGGGCGCTCACACAGATACGCAGTATTTT.

This clone was seen a handful of times. The V and J genes are TRBV19 and TRBJ2-5; TRBD2 might be the D (5 bases). The ends were cut back, 7 bases at V and 4 bases at J, with 13 bases in the middle. Germline V gene data show CDR1 as LNHDA and CDR2 as SQIVND (reference sequence). The CDR3 runs 13 residues. CDR3 DNA sequence: TGTGCCAGTAATGAGGTTGGAGGAGAGACCCAGTACTTC. Its translation is CASNEVGGETQYF.